The 32 T cell receptor beta chains below were found in one sample sequenced in a study of T cells after yellow fever vaccination. TCRdb passed the 5' RACE reads through MiXCR, listing each CDR3 protein once. In the table there are some 600,000 distinct CDR3 sequences, roughly an eighth of which are singletons. The sample here was PBMCs, taken on the day of the yellow fever booster vaccination. These receptors were obtained from a man in his thirties or forties who received the YFV17D yellow fever vaccine.

This clonotype was recorded a few times. V is TRBV29-1 and J is TRBJ1-2; a possible D gene is TRBD1 (5 bases). Germline V gene lookup returns CDR1 SQVTM and CDR2 ANQGSEA. V dropped 8 bases and J dropped 6 bases, with 13 bases sitting between them. The CDR3 contains 11 residues. CDR3 protein: CSYLSGDGYTF. CDR3 nucleotide sequence: TGCAGCTATCTATCGGGGGATGGCTACACCTTC. The whole variable domain, remainder taken from reference TRBV29-1 and TRBJ1-2, is SAVISQKPSRDICQRGTSLTIQCQVDSQVTMMFWYRQQPGQSLTLIATANQGSEATYESGFVIDKFPISRPNLTFSTLTVSNMSPEDSSIYLCSYLSGDGYTFGSGTRLTVV.

V is TRBV6-5 and J is TRBJ2-5, with D maybe TRBD2 (6 bases). Germline CDR1 and CDR2: MNHEY and SVGAGI. Trimming pared 7 bases from V and 9 bases from J, leaving 15 bases between. There are 12 residues in the CDR3. CDR3 in DNA: TGTGCCAGCAAGCCCAACGGGGGTTCCCAGTACTTC. Translation gives CASKPNGGSQYF.

V and J are TRBV7-8 and TRBJ2-1; 12 nucleotides agree with TRBD2. CDR1 and CDR2 from the germline V gene are SGHVS and FQNEAQ. CDR3 length: 17 residues. The trim removed 4 bases at V and 4 bases at J, leaving 8 bases unmatched. CDR3 sequence (DNA): TGTGCCAGCAGCTCCATTGGACTAGCGGGAAAATACAATGAGCAGTTCTTC. It is translated as CASSSIGLAGKYNEQFF.

For this clonotype: With a much larger clone just one base away, this may be a read error. The gene calls are TRBV3-1 and TRBJ2-1; D gene ambiguous. The length of the CDR3 is 13 residues. Per germline, CDR1 LGHDT and CDR2 YNNKEL (reference sequence). The CDR3 DNA sequence: TGTGCCAGCAGCCTGGACCCCTACAATGAGCGGTTCTTC. Amino acid sequence: CASSLDPYNERFF.

This clonotype was found a few times. This chain connects TRBV12-3 or TRBV12-4 to TRBJ2-7; D not certain. The ends were cut back, 4 bases at V and 6 bases at J, with 10 bases in the middle. The CDR3 is made up of 12 amino acids. The CDR3 nucleotides are TGTGCCAGCAGTTGGTCCCTGGCCGAGCAGTACTTC. Its translation is CASSWSLAEQYF.

CDR3 residues: CASSFSGGTTDTQYF. CDR3 DNA: TGTGCCAGCAGCTTTTCTGGCGGGACCACAGATACGCAGTATTTT. J is TRBJ2-3 and V is TRBV7-8; perhaps TRBD2 as D (6 bases). Germline lookup yields CDR1 SGHVS and CDR2 FQNEAQ. The CDR3 is 15 residues long. Deletions cut 3 bases from V and 2 bases from J, with 12 bases between.

The chain employs TRBV12-3 or TRBV12-4 and TRBJ2-1; no definite D call. CDR3 length: 13 residues. V was trimmed by 3 bases and J by 9 bases, leaving 12 bases between them. The CDR3 here is CASSFLDSVEQFF. The CDR3 coding sequence is TGTGCCAGCAGTTTTTTAGACTCGGTTGAGCAGTTCTTC.

The J gene is TRBJ2-2, the V gene TRBV27; 8 positions agree with TRBD2. Germline trimming cut 8 bases from V and 0 bases from J; bases unmatched to any gene: 2. This CDR3 has 14 amino acids. Germline V lookup: CDR1 MNHEY, CDR2 SMNVEV (reference sequence). CDR3 bases: TGTGCCAGCCGACTAGCGCCGAACACCGGGGAGCTGTTTTTT. This gives the protein CASRLAPNTGELFF.

The chain combines TRBV10-3 with TRBJ1-1, with D possibly being TRBD1 (5 bases). The length of the CDR3 is 13 residues. Germline V CDR1 and CDR2: ENHRY, SYGVKD. Trimming pared 6 bases from V and 7 bases from J, leaving 15 bases between. CDR3 protein: CAIRAFDRFEAFF. The CDR3 coding sequence is TGTGCCATCAGGGCCTTCGACAGATTTGAAGCTTTCTTT.

This clonotype was observed many times. The chain has TRBV5-1 and TRBJ2-7; possibly TRBD1 for D (6 bases). Per the germline V gene, CDR1 is SGHRS and CDR2 is YFSETQ. With 4 bases removed from V and 4 bases from J, the gap between germline ends came to 12 bases. CDR3 length equals 13 residues. DNA of the CDR3: TGCGCCAGCAGCCGGACAGCCCCGTACGAGCAGTACTTC. It specifies CASSRTAPYEQYF.

This chain connects TRBV4-2 to TRBJ2-5, with 7 bases aligning to TRBD1. Germline trimming cut 0 bases from V and 3 bases from J; bases unmatched to any gene: 1. CDR1 and CDR2 (germline): LGHNA, YNFKEQ. This CDR3 region has 14 residues. CDR3 sequence: CASSQEGGEETQYF. CDR3 in DNA: TGTGCCAGCAGCCAAGAAGGGGGCGAAGAGACCCAGTACTTC.

J is TRBJ2-7 and V is TRBV7-2; D remains unclear. From germline, CDR1 is SGHTA and CDR2 FQGNSA. The CDR3 length is 13 residues. Trimming removed 1 base from V and 6 bases from J, with 10 bases in between. This chain's CDR3 is CASSLGAFGEQYF. CDR3 nucleotides: TGTGCCAGCAGCTTAGGGGCGTTCGGCGAGCAGTACTTC.

The chain carries TRBV30 and TRBJ1-6; weak D call: TRBD1 (5 bases). Germline lookup yields CDR1 GTSNPN and CDR2 SVGIG (reference sequence). The CDR3 consists of 14 residues. V shed 4 bases and J shed 7 bases, with 14 bases lying between them. The CDR3 DNA is TGTGCCTGGAACGAGGGGTTCCGCAATTCACCCCTCCACTTT. This translates into CAWNEGFRNSPLHF.

The chain carries TRBV6-1 and TRBJ2-5; D is ambiguous. V lost 4 bases and J lost 5, with 11 bases in between. The CDR3 runs 13 residues. Germline CDR1 MNHNS, CDR2 SASEGT. CDR3 sequence reads: CASSGGGSETQYF. CDR3 nucleotides: TGTGCCAGCAGTGGTGGTGGATCGGAGACCCAGTACTTC.

The table lists this clonotype with a few counts. CDR3 in amino acids: CASSGGGPHNEQFF. CDR3 in DNA: TGTGCCAGCAGCGGGGGGGGGCCGCACAATGAGCAGTTCTTC. The chain links TRBV12-3 or TRBV12-4 to TRBJ2-1; 8 bases are shared with TRBD2. This CDR3 comprises 14 residues. V dropped 6 bases and J dropped 5; count of bases not matched to a gene: 6.

The table lists this clonotype with a few counts. The chain has TRBV20-1 and TRBJ1-1; maybe TRBD1 (5 bases). Trimming removed 1 base at V and 4 bases at J, with 22 bases between. Germline lookup yields CDR1 DFQATT and CDR2 SNEGSKA (reference sequence). The length of the CDR3 is 17 residues. CDR3 region: CSARVNVPGRQGTEAFF. CDR3 coding DNA: TGCAGTGCTAGAGTCAACGTTCCGGGACGCCAGGGCACTGAAGCTTTCTTT.

CDR3 nucleotides: TGTGCCAGCACCCCTCGGGATACGCAGTATTTT. Translating gives CASTPRDTQYF. The chain joins TRBV7-9 to TRBJ2-3, with D hard to call. With 7 bases removed from V and 6 bases from J, the gap between germline ends came to 8 bases. The CDR3 is made up of 11 amino acids. Germline V gene data show CDR1 as SEHNR and CDR2 as FQNEAQ (reference sequence).

This clonotype was seen a few times. The chain has TRBV28 and TRBJ1-1; D gene uncertain. Germline CDR1 MDHEN, CDR2 SYDVKM. V lost 2 bases and J lost 1, with 8 bases in between. CDR3 length: 14 residues. DNA for the CDR3: TGTGCCAGCAGTTTACTCCAGACGAACACTGAAGCTTTCTTT. Its translation is CASSLLQTNTEAFF.

This chain connects TRBV6-2 or TRBV6-3 to TRBJ2-3, with 8 bases matching TRBD1. V lost 7 bases and J lost 6; bases outside the gene matches: 9. The germline V gene encodes CDR1 MNHEY and CDR2 SVGEGT. The CDR3 spans 14 residues. The CDR3 region has the DNA TGTGCCAGCACCTTTGGACAGGGAAGGGATACGCAGTATTTT. Translating it yields CASTFGQGRDTQYF.

The genes are TRBV11-2 and TRBJ2-5; no reliable D call. The CDR3 is 13 residues long. Germline V lookup: CDR1 SGHAT, CDR2 FQNNGV. The V end was cut by 5 bases, the J end by 3 bases, with 10 bases between. For the CDR3, the DNA is TGTGCCAGCAGCCATGGCCTGAAAGAGACCCAGTACTTC. It codes for CASSHGLKETQYF.

The J gene is TRBJ1-3, the V gene TRBV10-3; D is possibly TRBD1 (6 bases). The V and J ends lost 6 bases and 3 bases respectively, with 9 bases between them. The CDR3 is made up of 13 amino acids. Germline-derived CDR1 and CDR2 are ENHRY and SYGVKD. The DNA of the CDR3 is TGTGCCATCAGGGGACATGTTGGAAACACCATATATTTT. Residues: CAIRGHVGNTIYF.

This clonotype was found a few times. The junction and the germline gene differ at one end; a read error may be behind it. V is TRBV7-2 and J is TRBJ2-3; D is uncertain. This CDR3 spans 13 amino acids. Per the germline V gene, CDR1 is SGHTA and CDR2 is FQGNSA. The CDR3 nucleotides read TGTGCCAGCAGCATAGCCTTAGGAGATACGCAGTATTTT. Amino acids: CASSIALGDTQYF.

This chain joins TRBV7-2 and TRBJ2-3; the D is unclear. Germline V CDR1 and CDR2: SGHTA, FQGNSA. The CDR3 has 11 amino acids. Trimming stripped 7 bases from V and 10 bases from J, with 12 bases between. The CDR3 loop is CASITRGAQYF. The CDR3 DNA reads TGTGCCAGCATCACGCGTGGGGCGCAGTATTTT.

This clonotype was counted between two and nine times. The V gene is TRBV4-3, the J gene TRBJ2-1; TRBD2 agrees at 7 bases. The CDR3 is 15 residues long. Germline loops: CDR1 LGHNA, CDR2 YSLEER. Losses at the gene ends were 0 bases for V and 9 bases for J; bases not matched to a gene: 8. In DNA, the CDR3 is TGCGCCAGCAGCCAAGAGCGGGAGTTCAATGGTGAGCAGTTCTTC. It codes for CASSQEREFNGEQFF.

J is TRBJ1-5 and V is TRBV7-9; no clear D gene. The CDR3 is 12 residues long. Trimming took 3 bases from V and 8 from J, leaving 8 bases between them. Germline V CDR1 and CDR2: SEHNR, FQNEAQ (reference sequence). This CDR3 is CASSLLGEPQHF. As DNA, the CDR3 is TGTGCCAGCAGCTTGTTGGGAGAGCCCCAGCATTTT.

This clonotype was detected only a few times. This rearrangement joins TRBV19 to TRBJ2-1; 8 nucleotides match TRBD2. The germline V gene has CDR1 LNHDA and CDR2 SQIVND (reference sequence). V trimming: 8 bases; J trimming: 6 bases; junction bases outside the gene matches: 12. CDR3 size: 15 residues. In nucleotides, the CDR3 is TGTGCCAGTCATGTGGGGGGACTAGTCGTCAATGAGCAGTTCTTC. This encodes CASHVGGLVVNEQFF.

In nucleotides, the CDR3 is TGTGCCACCAGCAGCCCCGGGACAGGGGGTGGAGAGACCCAGTACTTC. This encodes CATSSPGTGGGETQYF. This chain joins TRBV15 and TRBJ2-5, with TRBD1 identical over 11 bases. Germline V gives CDR1 LNHNV, CDR2 YYDKDF (reference sequence). The CDR3 has 16 residues. V lost 3 bases to trimming and J lost 4 bases; unmatched junction nucleotides: 7.

This clonotype showed up just a few times. The J gene is TRBJ2-7, the V gene TRBV24-1, with 12 bases fitting TRBD1. The CDR3 totals 16 residues. Germline CDR1 is KGHDR and CDR2 is SFDVKD. Trimming cost V 4 bases and J 7 bases; bases outside gene matches: 10. The CDR3 loop is CATSERPGQGAGEQYF. As DNA, the CDR3 is TGTGCCACCAGTGAACGTCCGGGACAGGGGGCGGGTGAGCAGTACTTC.

The chain joins TRBV28 to TRBJ2-7, with 8 positions matching TRBD2. The ends lost 7 bases at V and 2 bases at J; junction bases unmatched: 7. Germline CDR1 reads MDHEN; CDR2 reads SYDVKM. The CDR3 sequence is 14 residues long. Here the CDR3 DNA reads TGTGCCAGCACCGTTCCCGGGGGGGCCTACGAGCAGTACTTC. Protein sequence: CASTVPGGAYEQYF.

J is TRBJ2-6 and V is TRBV10-3, with 8 nucleotides matching TRBD1. CDR1 is ENHRY, CDR2 SYGVKD, per germline. This CDR3 region has 15 residues. V was pared by 10 bases and J by 2 bases, with 7 bases of the junction left unmatched. CDR3 nucleotides: TGTGCCAGCGCGGACAGGGAGGCTGGGGCCAACGTCCTGACTTTC. Residues: CASADREAGANVLTF.

The CDR3 protein is CATSDRGRVEQFF. CDR3 nucleotides: TGTGCCACCAGTGACCGGGGGCGCGTTGAGCAGTTCTTC. V gene TRBV24-1 combines with J gene TRBJ2-1; D might be TRBD1 or TRBD2, each matching 6 bases. Trimming removed 4 bases from V and 9 bases from J, with 12 bases in between. Germline CDR1 is KGHDR and CDR2 is SFDVKD. The CDR3 extends over 13 amino acids.

This clonotype has a handful of counts. This chain uses TRBV20-1 with TRBJ1-5; weak D call: TRBD1 (6 bases). The CDR3 extends over 13 amino acids. CDR1 and CDR2 (germline): DFQATT, SNEGSKA (reference sequence). V was clipped by 1 base and J by 7 bases, with 11 bases between them. The CDR3 coding sequence is TGCAGTGCTAGAGGCAGCGGGGGCCAGCCCCAGCATTTT. It is translated as CSARGSGGQPQHF.